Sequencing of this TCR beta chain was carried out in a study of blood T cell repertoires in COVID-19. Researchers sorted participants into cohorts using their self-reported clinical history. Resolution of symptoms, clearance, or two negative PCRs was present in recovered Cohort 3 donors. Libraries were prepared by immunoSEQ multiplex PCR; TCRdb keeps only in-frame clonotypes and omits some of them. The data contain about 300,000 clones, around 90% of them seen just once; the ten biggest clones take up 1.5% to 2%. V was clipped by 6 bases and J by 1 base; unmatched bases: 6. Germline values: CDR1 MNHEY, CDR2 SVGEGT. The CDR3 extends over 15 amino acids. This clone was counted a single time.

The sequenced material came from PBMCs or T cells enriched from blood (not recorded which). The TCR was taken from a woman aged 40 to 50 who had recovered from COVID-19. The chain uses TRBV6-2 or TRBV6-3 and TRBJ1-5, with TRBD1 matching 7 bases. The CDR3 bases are TGTGCCAGCAGCAAGACAGGGTTGAGCAATCAGCCCCAGCATTTT. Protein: CASSKTGLSNQPQHF.